This T cell receptor (beta chain) was captured by sequencing in a study of CXCR3-negative and CXCR3-positive naive CD8 T cells. Germline assignment: CDR1 SGHRS and CDR2 YFSETQ. This CDR3 region has 16 residues. Study-wide findings and caveats: Diversity was high in both naive subsets and much lower in memory cells. TRB CDR3s were more hydrophobic in CXCR3-positive than in CXCR3-negative naive cells.

In the case of this clonotype: Its antigen is not identified.

Each TRB cDNA library was prepared by 5' RACE (with UMI labels). TCRdb re-called the 5' RACE reads and gives one entry per CDR3 protein, without DNA. Seen in this sample are about 8,400 distinct CDR3 sequences; the ten most common clones hold about 2%. This clonotype was sampled from a human donor in good health. Some clones in this sample may be carry-over from other donors' samples. The chain has TRBV5-1 and TRBJ2-3; TCRdb designates TRBD1, a call that cannot be tested without DNA. The sample was naive CXCR3+ CD8+ T cells from blood. Subset of the sample: CD45RO-CCR7+CD27+CD95- naive CD8+ T cells expressing CXCR3 (TNR3+). The CDR3 here is CASSSMDTFSTDTQYF.